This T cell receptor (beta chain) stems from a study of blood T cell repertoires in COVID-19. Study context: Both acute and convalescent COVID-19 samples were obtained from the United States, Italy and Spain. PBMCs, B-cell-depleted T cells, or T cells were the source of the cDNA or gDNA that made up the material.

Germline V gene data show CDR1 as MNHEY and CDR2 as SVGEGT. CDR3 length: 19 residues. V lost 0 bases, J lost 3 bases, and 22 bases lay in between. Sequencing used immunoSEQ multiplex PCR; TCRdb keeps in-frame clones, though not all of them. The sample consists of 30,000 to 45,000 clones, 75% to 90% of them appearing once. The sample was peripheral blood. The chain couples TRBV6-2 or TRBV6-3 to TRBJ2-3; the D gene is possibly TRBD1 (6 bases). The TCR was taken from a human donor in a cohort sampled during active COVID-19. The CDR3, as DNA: TGTGCCAGCAGTTACTCGACCTCTGGACAGATGCCTTTGACAGATACGCAGTATTTT. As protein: CASSYSTSGQMPLTDTQYF.